This T cell receptor beta chain is drawn from a study of identifying expanded T cells in peripheral blood (dated by TCRdb to the late 2010s). For context, the study as a whole: Four technical replicates, made by sequencing separate aliquots from the same pool of genomic DNA, were compared pairwise. The investigation overall reported the following: Between technical replicates the binomial model flagged approximately 1.2 differentially abundant clones, whereas over roughly two weeks the binomial model flagged about 15 and over roughly 4 weeks around 20. Across all healthy donors, variance in clone template counts between two-week samples was found to increase significantly with total template count. The beta-binomial model significantly reduced the number of clones called differentially abundant and the false-positive rate across all healthy-donor time intervals. The authors expected that biological variance in healthy repertoires might rise further over much longer intervals, such as months to years.

The germline V gene specifies LGHNA as CDR1 and YNFKEQ as CDR2. The CDR3 starts with the cysteine, ends with the phenylalanine, and has 15 residues. The read is trimmed to its CDR3 DNA, 45 bases read in frame from base 1. V is cut by 3 bases and J by 3 bases, and the space between the germline ends is 14 bases. Concerning this clone itself: The antigen it binds to is not known. Qualities for individual bases were not recorded, and no much larger clone is one base off. Other DNA sequences of this sample code for an identical CDR3.

TCRbeta CDR3 regions were profiled by bias-controlled multiplex PCR amplification of genomic DNA with the immunoSEQ Assay. As for how the authors treated the data: The absolute abundance of each unique TCRbeta CDR3 region was quantified after sequences were collapsed and filtered. Two models were used to test differential abundance: a binomial model (Fisher-equivalent) and a beta-binomial model that adds time-dependent variance fitted from healthy donors. Any clone with fewer than 5 combined templates was excluded, and a clone was called differentially abundant if its Benjamini-Hochberg FDR was below 0.01. Beta-binomial variance was modeled as a function of total template count across the two samples using the form v = (b*log(k)+a)^2. TCRdb obtained this table from immuneACCESS and retained in-frame rearrangements with V and J assigned. These tables miss some clones; where compared with another copy, unresolved V genes account for less than half of the shortfall, and the remainder is unexplained. V and J calls and clone size are those listed in that table; D and trimming were worked out from the DNA. The sample has roughly 100,000 clones on record, about 91% of them singletons. The ten largest clonotypes hold over 12% of the sample.

No immune events such as infections were documented for the healthy donors during the collection period. To calibrate time-dependent variance in a beta-binomial model of T-cell clone differential abundance, blood repertoires from healthy donors were used as a training cohort. The training cohort comprised some 10 healthy donors, 3 female and 7 male. On average the donors were about 45 years old, and their ages spanned about 29 to 65 years. Obtained from a commercial supplier, whole blood was collected from each healthy donor at three time points set two to three weeks apart. For immunosequencing, genomic DNA was extracted from unsorted whole blood.

The receptor chain draws on TRBV4-2 and TRBJ1-2; the D gene is possibly TRBD1, with 6 bases matching. The sequencing input was blood. This clonotype was sampled from a person aged 18 to 70 in good health. The CDR3 region: CASSQDTGIDYGYTF. The DNA sequence follows: TGTGCCAGCAGCCAGGATACAGGGATTGACTATGGCTACACCTTC.